Listed below are T cell receptor beta chains from one sample, sequenced in a study of graft-versus-host responses after intestinal transplantation. The antigens these receptors bind are not known. Sequenced by immunoSEQ multiplex PCR; TCRdb stores in-frame clones only, minus some. The table records about 93,000 clones, 90% to 95% of them present only once. This specimen was unstimulated CD8+ T cells sorted from spleen or lymph node cells, taken before intestinal transplant. Receptors were obtained from a human donor who received an intestinal transplant. The CDR3 runs from the conserved cysteine through the conserved F or W. A D gene is named only where the DNA matches it firmly. A row's size may be missing; if present it is once, few, many or a size class.

>NA|NA|TRBV4-2|TRBJ2-2
CASSLFGPGYGTGELFF
NA
>TRBD2|NA|TRBV2|TRBJ2-7
CASSDTLAGGTWYEQYF
TGTGCCAGCAGTGATACCCTAGCGGGAGGGACATGGTACGAGCAGTACTTC
>TRBD2|NA|TRBV27|TRBJ2-1
CASRERLAGYHNEQFF
TGTGCCAGCAGGGAAAGACTAGCGGGGTACCACAATGAGCAGTTCTTC
>TRBD2|NA|TRBV5-1|TRBJ2-7
CASSYERDFEQYF
TGCGCCAGCAGTTATGAGCGGGATTTCGAGCAGTACTTC
>NA|NA|TRBV5-1|TRBJ1-3
CASSLQGSGNTIYF
TGCGCCAGCAGCTTACAGGGCTCTGGAAACACCATATATTTT
>NA|NA|TRBV6-1|TRBJ2-7
CASSETSYEQYF
TGTGCCAGCAGTGAAACTTCCTACGAGCAGTACTTC
>NA|NA|TRBV14|TRBJ1-5
CASSQAGQPQHF
TGTGCCAGCAGCCAGGCAGGGCAGCCCCAGCATTTT
>NA|NA|TRBV4-1|TRBJ1-1
CASSQDTGHLAGEAFF
TGCGCCAGCAGCCAGGATACGGGACACCTGGCCGGTGAAGCTTTCTTT
>TRBD1|NA|TRBV2|TRBJ2-1
CASSPDRDPYNEQFF
TGTGCCAGCAGTCCCGACAGGGACCCCTACAATGAGCAGTTCTTC
>TRBD2|NA|TRBV10-2|TRBJ2-1
CASKVAGGGGNEQFF
TGCGCCAGCAAGGTAGCGGGAGGGGGGGGCAATGAGCAGTTCTTC
>NA|NA|TRBV9|TRBJ2-1
CASSGDSLVDEQFF
TGTGCCAGCAGCGGTGACTCCTTAGTTGATGAGCAGTTCTTC
>NA|NA|TRBV30|TRBJ2-1
CAWSPHYNEQFF
TGTGCCTGGAGTCCCCACTACAATGAGCAGTTCTTC
>TRBD2|NA|TRBV7-9|TRBJ2-1
CASSLGTSGQSYNEQFF
TGTGCCAGCAGCTTAGGGACTAGCGGCCAGTCCTACAATGAGCAGTTCTTC
>TRBD2|NA|TRBV4-1|TRBJ2-4
CASSHTTGEGAKNIQYF
TGCGCCAGCAGCCACACAACGGGGGAGGGTGCCAAAAACATTCAGTACTTC
>TRBD1|NA|TRBV29-1|TRBJ1-2
CSATGGEGYGYTF
TGCAGCGCCACAGGGGGCGAAGGCTATGGCTACACCTTC
>TRBD1|NA|TRBV7-7|TRBJ2-2
CASSTGQGAQELFF
TGTGCCAGCAGCACGGGACAGGGGGCACAGGAGCTGTTTTTT
>NA|NA|TRBV11-2|TRBJ2-7
CASQAAVSYEQYF
TGTGCCTCCCAAGCCGCGGTTAGCTACGAGCAGTACTTC
>NA|NA|TRBV19|TRBJ2-7
CASSITGKTYEQYF
TGTGCCAGTAGTATAACAGGGAAGACCTACGAGCAGTACTTC
>TRBD1|NA|TRBV9|TRBJ1-5
CASSVGTGGIQPQHF
TGTGCCAGCAGCGTAGGGACAGGGGGAATTCAGCCCCAGCATTTT
>TRBD2|NA|TRBV27|TRBJ2-7
CASRGLAEEQYF
TGTGCCAGCAGAGGACTAGCGGAAGAGCAGTACTTC
>NA|NA|TRBV27|TRBJ1-1
CASSFGGRRTEAFF
TGTGCCAGCAGTTTTGGAGGACGGAGGACTGAAGCTTTCTTT
>NA|NA|TRBV7-9|TRBJ1-2
CASSLDPGAFYGYTF
TGTGCCAGCAGCTTAGACCCAGGGGCCTTTTATGGCTACACCTTC
>TRBD1|NA|TRBV27|TRBJ1-1
CASSSLTGGTEAFF
TGTGCCAGCAGTTCCTTAACAGGGGGAACTGAAGCTTTCTTT
>NA|NA|TRBV5-1|TRBJ2-7
CASSHTGDPYEQYF
TGCGCCAGCAGCCATACGGGGGACCCCTACGAGCAGTACTTC
>TRBD1|NA|TRBV27|TRBJ2-7
CASSLSGTGYHEQYF
TGTGCCAGCAGTTTATCCGGGACAGGGTACCACGAGCAGTACTTC
>TRBD1|NA|TRBV4-1|TRBJ1-2
CASSQIRQGAGYGYTF
TGCGCCAGCAGCCAAATAAGACAGGGGGCCGGGTATGGCTACACCTTC
>NA|NA|TRBV28|TRBJ1-5
CASKDLLGNQPQHF
TGTGCCAGCAAAGATCTACTAGGCAATCAGCCCCAGCATTTT
>NA|NA|TRBV7-9|TRBJ2-5
CASSPSSVQETQYF
TGTGCCAGCAGCCCATCTAGCGTCCAAGAGACCCAGTACTTC
>TRBD1|NA|TRBV5-4|TRBJ2-7
CASSPGTGPSYEQYF
TGTGCCAGCAGCCCGGGGACAGGGCCTTCCTACGAGCAGTACTTC
>TRBD1|NA|TRBV12-5|TRBJ2-7
CASGRGQGYEQYF
TGTGCTAGTGGGCGGGGACAGGGCTACGAGCAGTACTTC
>TRBD2|once|TRBV4-1|TRBJ2-1
CASSPLSVAGGGNEQFF
TGCGCCAGCAGCCCCTTATCGGTAGCGGGGGGCGGCAATGAGCAGTTCTTC
>NA|NA|TRBV7-8|TRBJ2-1
CASSSPVGSGHNEQFF
TGTGCCAGCAGCTCCCCCGTTGGTAGCGGCCACAATGAGCAGTTCTTC
>NA|NA|TRBV19|TRBJ1-1
CASSWGPNTEAFF
TGTGCCAGTAGTTGGGGGCCGAACACTGAAGCTTTCTTT
>TRBD2|NA|TRBV7-8|TRBJ2-3
CASRRLADVSTDTQYF
TGTGCCAGCCGCAGACTAGCGGACGTTAGCACAGATACGCAGTATTTT
>TRBD2|NA|TRBV14|TRBJ2-1
CASSQTSGGAYEQFF
TGTGCCAGCAGCCAGACTAGCGGGGGGGCCTATGAGCAGTTCTTC